These 25 T cell receptor beta chains were all obtained from the same sample, sequenced in a study of cytomegalovirus exposure and HLA in healthy donors. PCR was performed using 60 Vbeta and 13 Jbeta primers. The table came from immunoSEQ multiplex PCR; TCRdb's copy has only in-frame clones and leaves some out. The data show about 150,000 clones, approximately 75% seen once. Sequenced sample: PBMCs. The source of these receptors is a young man in good health and CMV-seronegative.

The chain is built from TRBV5-4 and TRBJ2-1, with 12 nucleotides matching TRBD2. The CDR3 runs 17 residues. In germline, CDR1 is SGHNT, CDR2 YYREEE (reference sequence). V was clipped by 4 bases and J by 10 bases; unmatched bases: 15. The CDR3 loop is CASSPTRSSGGAREQFF. The CDR3, as DNA: TGTGCCAGCAGCCCGACCAGGTCTAGCGGGGGGGCGCGGGAGCAGTTCTTC.

V gene TRBV5-1 combines with J gene TRBJ2-5, with 8 bases that match TRBD1. Germline trimming cut 5 bases from V and 2 bases from J; bases unmatched to any gene: 14. The CDR3 runs to 17 residues. Germline V gene sequence: CDR1 SGHRS, CDR2 YFSETQ. The CDR3 nucleotides are TGCGCCAGCAGTCAACGCCCCGGGACAGGAGGACAAGAGACCCAGTACTTC. Amino acid sequence: CASSQRPGTGGQETQYF.

This chain links TRBV7-6 with TRBJ2-5, with 9 nucleotides matching TRBD2. The CDR3 loop spans 17 amino acids. Germline trimming cut 0 bases from V and 1 base from J; bases unmatched to any gene: 6. Germline V CDR1 and CDR2: SGHVS, FNYEAQ. This CDR3 is CASSLASSGGIQETQYF. For the CDR3, the DNA is TGTGCCAGCAGCTTAGCCTCCAGCGGGGGGATCCAAGAGACCCAGTACTTC.

V gene TRBV27 combines with J gene TRBJ1-2, with 10 bases lining up with TRBD1. The V gene's germline CDR1 is MNHEY and CDR2 SMNVEV (reference sequence). This CDR3 is built from 15 residues. J lost 4 bases, V lost 5 bases, and 7 bases had no gene match. The CDR3 sequence: CASSPPGQGFYGYTF. The CDR3 DNA reads TGTGCCAGCAGTCCCCCGGGACAGGGGTTCTATGGCTACACCTTC.

V and J are TRBV27 and TRBJ1-6; D is unresolved. Deletions cut 5 bases from V and 4 bases from J, with 9 bases between. The CDR3 length is 14 residues. Per germline, CDR1 MNHEY and CDR2 SMNVEV (reference sequence). The CDR3 DNA reads TGTGCCAGCAGTCTACAGCAATATAATTCACCCCTCCACTTT. The encoded protein is CASSLQQYNSPLHF.

This clone has only a few counts. This chain links TRBV6-4 with TRBJ2-3, with a possible D match to TRBD2 (6 bases). Trimming removed 0 bases from V and 2 bases from J, with 12 bases in between. The germline gives CDR1 MRHNA, CDR2 SNTAGT. The CDR3 loop spans 16 amino acids. CDR3 protein: CASSDSSGYDTDTQYF. The CDR3, as DNA: TGTGCCAGCAGTGACTCTAGCGGATACGACACAGATACGCAGTATTTT.

This chain uses TRBV19 with TRBJ2-5, with unresolved D. V shed 9 bases and J shed 8 bases, with 16 bases lying between them. Germline V gives CDR1 LNHDA, CDR2 SQIVND (reference sequence). The CDR3 extends over 12 amino acids. For the CDR3, the DNA is TGTGCCAGCGGCCCTTCGTTAGCCACCCAGTACTTC. Translating it yields CASGPSLATQYF.

The CDR3 loop reads CASSTGTPYEQYF. The CDR3 DNA follows: TGTGCCAGCAGTACGGGAACCCCCTACGAGCAGTACTTC. The chain recombines TRBV6-5 with TRBJ2-7; D possibly corresponds to TRBD2 (5 bases). Trimming pared 5 bases from V and 2 bases from J, leaving 10 bases between. Per the germline V gene, CDR1 is MNHEY and CDR2 is SVGAGI. This CDR3 contains 13 residues.

A single count supports this clone. The V gene is TRBV5-1, the J gene TRBJ1-1; 9 bases fit TRBD1. This CDR3 has 15 amino acids. In germline, CDR1 is SGHRS, CDR2 YFSETQ. The junction had 3 bases not matched to a gene; V was cut back by 3 bases and J by 0 bases. The CDR3 region has the DNA TGCGCCAGCAGCTGGAGGGACAGGGTGAACACTGAAGCTTTCTTT. Encoded protein: CASSWRDRVNTEAFF.

This rearrangement joins TRBV4-3 to TRBJ2-5, with 10 bases fitting TRBD2. Per germline, CDR1 LGHNA and CDR2 YSLEER. V lost 2 bases to trimming and J lost 5 bases; unmatched junction nucleotides: 11. The CDR3 has 17 residues. In DNA form, the CDR3 reads TGCGCCAGCAGCCAATGGGGTAGCGGGGGGCCTGCCGAGACCCAGTACTTC. This gives the protein CASSQWGSGGPAETQYF.

This rearrangement joins TRBV19 to TRBJ1-1; D is uncertain. V shed 3 bases and J shed 3 bases, with 14 bases lying between them. In germline, CDR1 is LNHDA, CDR2 SQIVND (reference sequence). The CDR3 totals 15 residues. In nucleotides, the CDR3 is TGTGCCAGTAGTATTGTGACACGAGCGGACACTGAAGCTTTCTTT. Its protein product is CASSIVTRADTEAFF. The full variable domain, with the rest looked up from reference TRBV19 and TRBJ1-1, is DGGITQSPKYLFRKEGQNVTLSCEQNLNHDAMYWYRQDPGQGLRLIYYSQIVNDFQKGDIAEGYSVSREKKESFPLTVTSAQKNPTAFYLCASSIVTRADTEAFFGQGTRLTVV.

The chain joins TRBV6-1 to TRBJ1-2; D may be TRBD1 (5 bases). Trimming removed 5 bases from V and 4 bases from J, with 20 bases in between. The CDR3 covers 16 residues. Germline assignment: CDR1 MNHNS and CDR2 SASEGT. The CDR3 region is CASSQGVPAVGYGYTF. The CDR3 nucleotides read TGTGCCAGCAGTCAAGGGGTGCCCGCGGTGGGCTATGGCTACACCTTC.

The V and J genes are TRBV5-1 and TRBJ1-1; possibly TRBD1 for D (5 bases). The ends were cut back, 4 bases at V and 1 base at J, with 11 bases in the middle. This CDR3 has 14 residues. Germline loops: CDR1 SGHRS, CDR2 YFSETQ. The DNA of the CDR3 is TGCGCCAGCAGCGGCACTACAGGGAACACTGAAGCTTTCTTT. Its translation is CASSGTTGNTEAFF.

The gene calls are TRBV6-5 and TRBJ1-2, with D possibly being TRBD1 (6 bases). This CDR3 has 15 amino acids. V gave up 2 bases and J gave up 4 bases, with 14 bases separating them. Germline values: CDR1 MNHEY, CDR2 SVGAGI. The CDR3 protein is CASSYTGTPLYGYTF. CDR3 nucleotide sequence: TGTGCCAGCAGTTACACCGGGACACCCCTCTATGGCTACACCTTC.

This clone was seen once. This chain uses TRBV4-3 with TRBJ2-2, with a possible D match to TRBD2 (5 bases). CDR3 length: 14 residues. V was pared by 0 bases and J by 5 bases, with 7 bases between. CDR1 is LGHNA, CDR2 YSLEER, per germline. The CDR3 sequence is CASSQDRGTGELFF. CDR3 nucleotides: TGCGCCAGCAGCCAAGATCGGGGAACCGGGGAGCTGTTTTTT.

V gene TRBV7-2 combines with J gene TRBJ1-3, with a possible D match to TRBD1 (5 bases). V dropped 1 base and J dropped 1 base, with 14 bases sitting between them. The CDR3 is 17 amino acids. In germline, CDR1 is SGHTA, CDR2 FQGNSA. In DNA form, the CDR3 reads TGTGCCAGCAGCTTAGTACTCGGGGGTGCATCTGGAAACACCATATATTTT. Its protein product is CASSLVLGGASGNTIYF.

The chain carries TRBV13 and TRBJ2-3; TRBD1 might be the D (6 bases). The V end lost 3 bases, the J end lost 0 bases, and 7 bases lay between the germline ends. The CDR3 covers 14 residues. The germline CDR1 and CDR2 sequences are PRHDT and FYEKMQ (reference sequence). As DNA, the CDR3 is TGTGCCAGCAGCTTCGGACAGAGCACAGATACGCAGTATTTT. This codes for CASSFGQSTDTQYF.

The chain employs TRBV5-1 and TRBJ1-1, with TRBD1 matching over 9 bases. The CDR3 sequence is 14 residues long. The V segment lost 6 bases and the J segment 0 bases; nucleotides outside the gene matches: 3. Germline CDR1 and CDR2: SGHRS and YFSETQ. In DNA, the CDR3 is TGCGCCAGCACCTGGACAGGGGTGAACACTGAAGCTTTCTTT. Translating gives CASTWTGVNTEAFF.

The V gene is TRBV19, the J gene TRBJ1-5, with TRBD1 identical over 12 bases. From germline, CDR1 is LNHDA and CDR2 SQIVND (reference sequence). V lost 5 bases to trimming and J lost 4 bases; unmatched junction nucleotides: 9. This CDR3 has 17 residues. The CDR3 protein is CASSGTGTGGGNQPQHF. In nucleotides, the CDR3 is TGTGCCAGTAGTGGAACCGGGACAGGGGGCGGAAATCAGCCCCAGCATTTT. Drawing the rest from reference TRBV19 and TRBJ1-5, the complete variable domain is DGGITQSPKYLFRKEGQNVTLSCEQNLNHDAMYWYRQDPGQGLRLIYYSQIVNDFQKGDIAEGYSVSREKKESFPLTVTSAQKNPTAFYLCASSGTGTGGGNQPQHFGDGTRLSIL.

The rearrangement joins TRBV14 to TRBJ1-1, with a possible D match to TRBD1 (6 bases). V gave up 0 bases and J gave up 2 bases, with 19 bases separating them. The germline V gene has CDR1 SGHDN and CDR2 FVKESK. The CDR3 has 18 amino acids. In DNA, the CDR3 is TGTGCCAGCAGCCAAGATGGGGTTAGGGACATCAGAAACACTGAAGCTTTCTTT. It codes for CASSQDGVRDIRNTEAFF. The full variable domain, its missing parts supplied by reference TRBV14 and TRBJ1-1, is EAGVTQFPSHSVIEKGQTVTLRCDPISGHDNLYWYRRVMGKEIKFLLHFVKESKQDESGMPNNRFLAERTGGTYSTLKVQPAELEDSGVYFCASSQDGVRDIRNTEAFFGQGTRLTVV.

The J gene is TRBJ2-7, the V gene TRBV21-1; no check of the table's D call, TRBD1, against the DNA was made. TRBV21-1 is a pseudogene segment. The length of the CDR3 is 18 residues. The CDR3 DNA is TGTGCCAGCAGCAAATGTACGAAAAACAGGGGATCCTACTACGAGCAGTACTTC. It yields the protein CASSKCTKNRGSYYEQYF.

This clone was seen just once. The chain uses TRBV6-5 and TRBJ1-2; D may be TRBD1 (5 bases). Between the trimmed V and J ends, which lost 2 bases and 7 bases, there was a span of 20 bases. Germline V gene sequence: CDR1 MNHEY, CDR2 SVGAGI. This CDR3 region has 16 residues. CDR3 sequence reads: CASSYGIGAHRGGYTF. The CDR3, as DNA: TGTGCCAGCAGTTACGGGATAGGGGCCCATAGGGGTGGCTACACCTTC.

The chain recombines TRBV18 with TRBJ1-2; no clear D. Trimming took 0 bases from V and 5 from J, leaving 7 bases between them. Germline V gene lookup returns CDR1 KGHSH and CDR2 LQKENI. CDR3 length equals 13 residues. The DNA of the CDR3 is TGTGCCAGCTCACCACCCCAGATTTATGGCTACACCTTC. Translated: CASSPPQIYGYTF.

The chain employs TRBV6-5 and TRBJ2-7, with 11 bases lining up with TRBD1. Germline V gene lookup returns CDR1 MNHEY and CDR2 SVGAGI. The CDR3 consists of 15 residues. J was trimmed by 4 bases and V by 4 bases; bases with no gene match: 6. CDR3 region: CASSFKGQGGYEQYV. The CDR3 bases are TGTGCCAGCAGTTTCAAGGGACAGGGGGGTTACGAGCAGTACGTC.

This chain joins TRBV29-1 and TRBJ2-1; a possible D gene is TRBD2 (10 bases). From germline, CDR1 is SQVTM and CDR2 ANQGSEA. Trimming left V 4 bases short and J 9 bases short, with 22 bases between. CDR3 length equals 15 residues. As DNA, the CDR3 is TGCAGCGTTGGAGGGGGACAGGGACTAGCGAGTGAGCAGTTCTTC. It translates to CSVGGGQGLASEQFF.